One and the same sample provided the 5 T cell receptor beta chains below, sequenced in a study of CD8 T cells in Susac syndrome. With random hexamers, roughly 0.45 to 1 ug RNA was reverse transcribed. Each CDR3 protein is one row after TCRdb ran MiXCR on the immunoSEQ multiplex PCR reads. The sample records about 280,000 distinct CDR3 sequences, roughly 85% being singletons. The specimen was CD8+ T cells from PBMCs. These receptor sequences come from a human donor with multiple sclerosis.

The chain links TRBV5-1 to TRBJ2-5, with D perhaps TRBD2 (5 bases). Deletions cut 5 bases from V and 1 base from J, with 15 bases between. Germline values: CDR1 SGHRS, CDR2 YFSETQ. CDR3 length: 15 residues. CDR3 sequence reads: CASRLARRVQETQYF. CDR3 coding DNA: TGCGCCAGCAGATTAGCGCGAAGGGTCCAAGAGACCCAGTACTTC.

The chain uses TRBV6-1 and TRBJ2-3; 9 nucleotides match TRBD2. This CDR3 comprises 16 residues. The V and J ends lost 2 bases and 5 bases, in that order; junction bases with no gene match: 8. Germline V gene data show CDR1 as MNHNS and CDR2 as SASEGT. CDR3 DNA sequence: TGTGCCAGCAGTGAAATCCCTAGCGGGACGGGAGATACGCAGTATTTT. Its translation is CASSEIPSGTGDTQYF.

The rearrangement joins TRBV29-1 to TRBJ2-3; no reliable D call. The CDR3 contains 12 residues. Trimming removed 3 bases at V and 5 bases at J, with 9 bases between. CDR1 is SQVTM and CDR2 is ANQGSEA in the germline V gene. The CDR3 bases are TGCAGCGTTGACGTAAGGGAAGATACGCAGTATTTT. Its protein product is CSVDVREDTQYF.

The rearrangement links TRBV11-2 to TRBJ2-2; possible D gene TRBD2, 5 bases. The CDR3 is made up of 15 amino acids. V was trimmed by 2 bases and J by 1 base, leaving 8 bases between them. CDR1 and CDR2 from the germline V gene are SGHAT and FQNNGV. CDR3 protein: CASSLSSENTGELFF. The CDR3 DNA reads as TGTGCCAGCAGCTTAAGTAGCGAGAACACCGGGGAGCTGTTTTTT. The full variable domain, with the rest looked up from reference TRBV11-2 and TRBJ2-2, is EAGVAQSPRYKIIEKRQSVAFWCNPISGHATLYWYQQILGQGPKLLIQFQNNGVVDDSQLPKDRFSAERLKGVDSTLKIQPAKLEDSAVYLCASSLSSENTGELFFGEGSRLTVL.

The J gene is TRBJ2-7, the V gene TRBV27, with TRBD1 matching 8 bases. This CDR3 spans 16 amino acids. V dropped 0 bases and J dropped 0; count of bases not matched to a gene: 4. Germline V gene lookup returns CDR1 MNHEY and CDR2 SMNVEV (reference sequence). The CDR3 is CASSLSGQGISYEQYF. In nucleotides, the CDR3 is TGTGCCAGCAGTTTATCCGGACAGGGTATCTCCTACGAGCAGTACTTC.